A selection of T cell receptor beta chains follows, all from one sample in a study of graft-versus-host responses after intestinal transplantation. These TCRs are of unknown antigen specificity. Sequenced by immunoSEQ multiplex PCR; TCRdb stores in-frame clones only, minus some. The sample has around 24,000 clones, about four fifths seen once; the top ten hold around 0.87%. The sequenced sample was unstimulated CD8+ T cells sorted from spleen or lymph node cells, obtained before transplant. These receptors were obtained from a human donor who was the organ donor for an intestinal transplant. Both conserved end residues are part of each CDR3. The order of the fields is V gene, D gene, clone size, J gene, CDR3 DNA, CDR3 protein. The D gene is left open where the match is weak. Clone size, where shown, is once, few, many, or a class for clones that have expanded.

TRBV27	.	.	TRBJ1-4	TGTGCCAGCAGTCTCCCGGGTGAAAAACTGTTTTTT	CASSLPGEKLFF
TRBV5-4	.	.	TRBJ2-5	TGTGCCAGCAGCCCTGAAACGGGACGGTTGGAGACCCAGTACTTC	CASSPETGRLETQYF
TRBV6-4	.	.	TRBJ1-2	TGTGCCAGCAGTGAGGGGTATAACTATGGCTACACCTTC	CASSEGYNYGYTF
TRBV19	TRBD1	.	TRBJ2-7	TGTGCCAGTAGTCCCCAACAGGGGGCGTCCTACGAGCAGTACTTC	CASSPQQGASYEQYF
TRBV9	.	.	TRBJ1-3	TGTGCCAGCAGCGTAGGAGTTTCTGGAAACACCATATATTTT	CASSVGVSGNTIYF
TRBV5-4	.	few	TRBJ2-5	TGTGCCAGCAGCGGACTCGAGGGGGGATTCCAAGAGACCCAGTACTTC	CASSGLEGGFQETQYF
TRBV19	.	.	TRBJ2-7	TGTGCCAGTAGTCGCACACAGGGGAGGCGCTACGAGCAGTACTTC	CASSRTQGRRYEQYF
TRBV27	.	.	TRBJ1-2	TGTGCCAGCAGCCCCCGGGGGGGGACTGATGGCTACACCTTC	CASSPRGGTDGYTF
TRBV7-2	.	.	TRBJ2-5	TGTGCCAGCAGCTTAGAGGACAGTCAAGAGACCCAGTACTTC	CASSLEDSQETQYF
TRBV10-2	.	once	TRBJ2-3	TGCGCCAGCAGTGAGGGCACAGATACGCAGTATTTT	CASSEGTDTQYF
TRBV5-6	.	few	TRBJ2-2	TGTGCCAGCAGCCCCATTGGCCCCCGGACCGGGGAGCTGTTTTTT	CASSPIGPRTGELFF
TRBV6-1	.	.	TRBJ2-1	TGTGCCAGCAGCCCAGGGGAGCATGAGCAGTTCTTC	CASSPGEHEQFF
TRBV19	TRBD1	.	TRBJ2-1	TGTGCCAGTAGTATAGGGGACAGGGGGGTCGGTGAGCAGTTCTTC	CASSIGDRGVGEQFF
TRBV6-5	TRBD1	.	TRBJ2-7	TGTGCCAGCAGTTACGGACAGGGGGCCGGCGAGCAGTACTTC	CASSYGQGAGEQYF